This TCR beta chain was recorded in a study of blood T cell repertoires in COVID-19. Study context: Donors in the United States, Italy and Spain gave samples during acute or convalescent COVID-19.

Measured with immunoSEQ multiplex PCR; TCRdb has only the in-frame clones, and not every one. Of 65,000 to 90,000 clones listed, roughly nine tenths were seen once; the top ten hold 8% to 9.5%. The CDR3 is 14 amino acids. The trim removed 5 bases at V and 5 bases at J, leaving 5 bases unmatched. The germline CDR1 and CDR2 sequences are SGHAT and FQNNGV. This sequence joins TRBV11-2 and TRBJ1-2; 10 bases map to TRBD1. The receptor was derived from a man aged 25 to 45 with acute or convalescent COVID-19. Sequencing input: peripheral blood. The CDR3 sequence: CASSSGTGVYGYTF. CDR3 nucleotides: TGTGCCAGCAGCAGCGGGACAGGGGTATATGGCTACACCTTC.